This T cell receptor beta chain was sequenced for a study of cytomegalovirus exposure and HLA in healthy donors. Repertoires were generated with immunoSEQ multiplex PCR, while TCRdb's copy carries only in-frame clones and drops some. The repertoire holds roughly 300,000 clones, around 90% seen once, with over 1% in the top ten. The CDR3 length is 15 residues. Per the germline V gene, CDR1 is SGHRS and CDR2 is YFSETQ. V shed 1 base, J shed 5 bases, and the junction held 8 bases outside the gene matches. This rearrangement joins TRBV5-1 to TRBJ2-5, with 7 nucleotides matching TRBD1. The sequence was obtained from a young woman in good health and CMV-seropositive. Sequenced sample: PBMCs. In nucleotides, the CDR3 is TGCGCCAGCAGCTTGTTCGGACAGGATGGCGAGACCCAGTACTTC. It yields the protein CASSLFGQDGETQYF.